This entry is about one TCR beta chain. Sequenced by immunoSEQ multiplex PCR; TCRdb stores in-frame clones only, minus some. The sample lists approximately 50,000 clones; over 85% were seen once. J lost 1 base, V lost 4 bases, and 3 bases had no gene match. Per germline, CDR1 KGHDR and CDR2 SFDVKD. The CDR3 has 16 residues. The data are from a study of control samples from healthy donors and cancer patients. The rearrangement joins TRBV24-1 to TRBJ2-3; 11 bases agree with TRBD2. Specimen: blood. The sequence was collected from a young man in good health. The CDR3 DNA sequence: TGTGCCACCAGTGACTTGGGACTAGCGGGCACAGATACGCAGTATTTT. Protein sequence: CATSDLGLAGTDTQYF.